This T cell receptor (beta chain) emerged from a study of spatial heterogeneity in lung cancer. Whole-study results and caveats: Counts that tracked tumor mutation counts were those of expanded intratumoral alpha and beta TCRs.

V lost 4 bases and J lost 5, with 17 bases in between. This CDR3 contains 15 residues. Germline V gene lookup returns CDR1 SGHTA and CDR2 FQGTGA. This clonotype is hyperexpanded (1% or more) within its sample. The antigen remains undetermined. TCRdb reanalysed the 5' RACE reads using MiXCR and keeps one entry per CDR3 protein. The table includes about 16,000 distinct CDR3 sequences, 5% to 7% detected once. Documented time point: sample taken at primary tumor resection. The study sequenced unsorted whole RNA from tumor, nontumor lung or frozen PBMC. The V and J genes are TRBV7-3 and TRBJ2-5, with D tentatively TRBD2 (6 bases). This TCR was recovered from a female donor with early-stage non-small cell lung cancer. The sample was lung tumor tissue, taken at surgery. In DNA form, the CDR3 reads TGTGCCAGCAGCTCCGGGACTGCAGGGACGGAGACCCAGTACTTC. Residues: CASSSGTAGTETQYF.